This T cell receptor (beta chain) comes out of a study of early T cells in non-severe SARS-CoV-2 infection. V was cut by 4 bases and J by 3 bases, with 7 bases left in between. This CDR3 spans 12 amino acids. Germline V lookup: CDR1 SGHDN, CDR2 FVKESK. This clonotype was recorded a few times. TCRdb redid the calling of the 5' RACE reads with MiXCR, one entry per CDR3 protein. The table includes 56,000 or so distinct CDR3 sequences, about 14% detected once. The TCR was taken from an adult who was a healthcare worker with PCR-confirmed SARS-CoV-2 infection or an uninfected control (not recorded which). This chain connects TRBV14 to TRBJ2-7; D not resolved. This material consisted of whole blood, taken at baseline. The CDR3 DNA reads as TGTGCCAGCAGCCTCCAATACTACGAGCAGTACTTC. The encoded protein is CASSLQYYEQYF. Based on the CDR3 plus reference TRBV14 and TRBJ2-7, the full variable domain is EAGVTQFPSHSVIEKGQTVTLRCDPISGHDNLYWYRRVMGKEIKFLLHFVKESKQDESGMPNNRFLAERTGGTYSTLKVQPAELEDSGVYFCASSLQYYEQYFGPGTRLTVT.